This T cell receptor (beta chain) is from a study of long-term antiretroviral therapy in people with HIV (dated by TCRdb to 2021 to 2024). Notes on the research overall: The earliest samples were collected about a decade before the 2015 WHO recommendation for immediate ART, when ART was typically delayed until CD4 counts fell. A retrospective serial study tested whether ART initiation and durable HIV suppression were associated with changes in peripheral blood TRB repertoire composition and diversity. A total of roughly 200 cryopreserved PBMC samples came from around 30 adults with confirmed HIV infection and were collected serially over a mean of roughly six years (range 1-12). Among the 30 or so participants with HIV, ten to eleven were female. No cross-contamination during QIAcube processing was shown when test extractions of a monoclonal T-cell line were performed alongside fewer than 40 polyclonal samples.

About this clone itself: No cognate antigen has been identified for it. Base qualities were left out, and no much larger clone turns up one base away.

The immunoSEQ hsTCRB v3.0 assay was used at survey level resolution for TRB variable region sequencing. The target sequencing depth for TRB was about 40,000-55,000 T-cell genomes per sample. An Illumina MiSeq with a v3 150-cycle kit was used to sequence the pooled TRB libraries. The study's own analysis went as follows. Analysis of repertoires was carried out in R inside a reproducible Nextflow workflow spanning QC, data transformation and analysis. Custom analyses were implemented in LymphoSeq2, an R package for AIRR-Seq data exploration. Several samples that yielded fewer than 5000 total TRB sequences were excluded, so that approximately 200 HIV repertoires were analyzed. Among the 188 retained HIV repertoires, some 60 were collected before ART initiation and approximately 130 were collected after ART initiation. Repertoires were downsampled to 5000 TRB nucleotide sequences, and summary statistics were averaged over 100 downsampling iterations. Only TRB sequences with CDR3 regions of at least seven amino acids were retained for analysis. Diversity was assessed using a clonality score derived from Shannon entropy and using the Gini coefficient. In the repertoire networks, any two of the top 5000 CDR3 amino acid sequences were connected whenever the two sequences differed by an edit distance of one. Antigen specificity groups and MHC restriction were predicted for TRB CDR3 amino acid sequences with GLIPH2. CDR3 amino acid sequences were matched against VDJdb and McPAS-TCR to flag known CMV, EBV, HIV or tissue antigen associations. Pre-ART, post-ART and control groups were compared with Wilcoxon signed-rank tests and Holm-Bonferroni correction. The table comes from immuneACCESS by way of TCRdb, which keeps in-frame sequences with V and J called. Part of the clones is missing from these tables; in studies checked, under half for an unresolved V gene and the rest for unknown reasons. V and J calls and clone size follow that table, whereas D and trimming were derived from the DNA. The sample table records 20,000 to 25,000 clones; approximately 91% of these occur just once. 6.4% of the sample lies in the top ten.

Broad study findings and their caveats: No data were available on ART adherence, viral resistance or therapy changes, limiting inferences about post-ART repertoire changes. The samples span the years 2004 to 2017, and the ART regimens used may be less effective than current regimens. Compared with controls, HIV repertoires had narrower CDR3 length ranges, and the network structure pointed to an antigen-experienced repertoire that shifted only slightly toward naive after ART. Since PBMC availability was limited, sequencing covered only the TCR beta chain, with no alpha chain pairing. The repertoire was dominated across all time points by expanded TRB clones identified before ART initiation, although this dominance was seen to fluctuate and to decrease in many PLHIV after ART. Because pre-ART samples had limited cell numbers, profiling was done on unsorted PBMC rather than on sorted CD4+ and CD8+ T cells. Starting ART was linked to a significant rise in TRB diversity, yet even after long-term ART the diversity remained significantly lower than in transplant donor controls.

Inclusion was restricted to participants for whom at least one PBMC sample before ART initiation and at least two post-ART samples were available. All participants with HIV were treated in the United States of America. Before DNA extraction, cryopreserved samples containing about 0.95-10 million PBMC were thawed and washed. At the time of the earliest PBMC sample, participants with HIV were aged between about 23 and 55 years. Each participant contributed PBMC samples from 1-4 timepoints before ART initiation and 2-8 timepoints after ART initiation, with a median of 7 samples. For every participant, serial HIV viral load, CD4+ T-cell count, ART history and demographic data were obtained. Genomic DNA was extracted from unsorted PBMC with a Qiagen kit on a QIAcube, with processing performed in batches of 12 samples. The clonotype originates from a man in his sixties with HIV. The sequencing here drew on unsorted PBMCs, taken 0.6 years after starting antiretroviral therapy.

The CDR3 region reads CASSFNGGPYEQYF. The sequence in DNA is TGCGCCAGCAGCTTTAACGGGGGGCCCTACGAGCAGTACTTC. The rearranged segments are TRBV5-1 and TRBJ2-7; matching of 7 bases hints at TRBD2 as the D gene. CDR1 and CDR2 are read off the germline V gene as SGHRS and YFSETQ. Including cysteine and phenylalanine, the CDR3 has 14 amino acids. This entry keeps only the CDR3 DNA: 42 bases, framed from base 1. Deletion took 2 bases off V and 2 bases off J, with a span of 11 bases between the germline ends.